Many counts were recorded for the clone carrying this T cell receptor beta chain. From the 5' RACE reads, TCRdb called clonotypes with MiXCR, one entry per CDR3 protein. Of 550,000 to 700,000 distinct CDR3 sequences in the sample, approximately 10% were seen once. The data stem from a study of identical twins. Healthy Caucasian individuals made up all the donors. This sample also belongs to another study, concerning yellow fever vaccine responses in identical twins.

The TCR was taken from a woman younger than 30 in good health. The sequencing sample was made of PBMCs.

The CDR3 here is CASSYDRRGTDTQYF. The CDR3 region has the DNA TGCGCCAGCAGCTACGACAGGCGTGGCACAGATACGCAGTATTTT. The chain uses TRBV5-1 and TRBJ2-3; D perhaps matches TRBD1 (6 bases). This CDR3 has 15 amino acids. CDR1 SGHRS and CDR2 YFSETQ come from the germline V gene. The V end lost 3 bases, the J end lost 1 base, and 12 bases lay between the germline ends.